This passage covers 20 T cell receptor beta chains from one sample sequenced in a study of T cell responses to AZD1222 COVID-19 vaccine. TCRdb keeps only in-frame clones here, not all; method: immunoSEQ multiplex PCR. The sample records about 84,000 clones, 70% to 90% being singletons. The input for sequencing was peripheral blood, taken on day 0 of AZD1222 vaccination. The receptors here all came from an adult in good health.

This sequence joins TRBV9 and TRBJ1-3, with 8 bases aligning to TRBD1. This CDR3 region has 16 residues. J was trimmed by 1 base and V by 4 bases; bases with no gene match: 7. Germline-derived CDR1 and CDR2 are SGDLS and YYNGEE. This chain's CDR3 is CASSLLTGGSGNTIYF. CDR3 DNA: TGTGCCAGCAGCCTACTCACAGGGGGGTCTGGAAACACCATATATTTT.

CDR3 loop: CASSQEVAYGYTF. The DNA for the CDR3 is TGCGCCAGCAGCCAAGAGGTGGCCTATGGCTACACCTTC. V gene TRBV4-1 combines with J gene TRBJ1-2; D not certain. This CDR3 has 13 residues. The germline V and J ends were trimmed by 0 bases and 4 bases, with 6 bases remaining between them. CDR1 and CDR2 (germline): MGHRA, YSYEKL.

V is TRBV7-9 and J is TRBJ1-1; 9 bases align to TRBD1. CDR3 length: 14 residues. Looked up from germline, CDR1 is SEHNR and CDR2 is FQNEAQ (reference sequence). J gave up 5 bases and V 3 bases, and 4 bases lay outside the gene matches. CDR3 region: CASSLTTGGTEAFF. As DNA, the CDR3 is TGTGCCAGCAGCTTGACGACAGGGGGGACTGAAGCTTTCTTT.

The chain carries TRBV28 and TRBJ2-1; 14 bases line up with TRBD2. Germline V lookup: CDR1 MDHEN, CDR2 SYDVKM. The CDR3 is 15 residues long. The J segment lost 8 bases and the V segment lost 6 bases, leaving 6 bases of the junction unmatched. CDR3 nucleotide sequence: TGTGCCAGCAGGACGGGGGGACTAGCGGGAGATGAGCAGTTCTTC. Residues: CASRTGGLAGDEQFF.

This chain connects TRBV4-2 to TRBJ2-1; TRBD2 agrees at 10 bases. CDR3 length: 18 amino acids. Germline trimming cut 1 base from V and 0 bases from J; bases unmatched to any gene: 6. CDR1 and CDR2 from the germline V gene are LGHNA and YNFKEQ. The DNA of the CDR3 is TGTGCCAGCAGCCAAGGAAGGACTAGCGGAGTCTCCTACAATGAGCAGTTCTTC. Its translation is CASSQGRTSGVSYNEQFF.

This clone was picked up one time. The chain carries TRBV12-5 and TRBJ1-1, with D possibly matching TRBD1 (6 bases). Germline CDR1 LGHNT, CDR2 FRNRAP. Trimming shortened V by 1 base and J by 5 bases, and 11 bases separated the two germline ends. CDR3 size: 14 residues. CDR3 sequence: CASGLAQTGTEAFF. The CDR3, as DNA: TGTGCTAGTGGTTTGGCTCAAACAGGGACTGAAGCTTTCTTT.

The V call is TRBV3-1 (or the pseudogene TRBV3-2), the J call TRBJ1-5; unclear D gene. V lost 3 bases, J lost 6 bases, and 12 bases lay in between. The CDR3 runs to 14 residues. In germline, CDR1 is LGHDT, CDR2 YNNKEL (reference sequence). CDR3 nucleotides: TGTGCCAGCAGCCAGCGTTTGACGGGTCAGCCCCAGCATTTT. This sequence encodes CASSQRLTGQPQHF.

V gene TRBV10-3 combines with J gene TRBJ2-7; 12 positions agree with TRBD2. V lost 10 bases to trimming and J lost 5 bases; unmatched junction nucleotides: 12. Per the germline V gene, CDR1 is ENHRY and CDR2 is SYGVKD. This CDR3 spans 15 amino acids. The CDR3 loop reads CATQYSGTSGHEQYF. CDR3 nucleotide sequence: TGTGCCACCCAGTATTCCGGGACTAGCGGGCACGAGCAGTACTTC.

The genes are TRBV7-2 and TRBJ1-6; D is uncertain. V was trimmed by 5 bases and J by 9 bases, leaving 11 bases between them. The CDR3 runs 13 residues. CDR1 and CDR2 from the germline V gene are SGHTA and FQGNSA. The CDR3 reads CASSPNLPSPLHF. The CDR3 DNA is TGTGCCAGCAGCCCCAATTTGCCTTCACCCCTCCACTTT.

V and J are TRBV18 and TRBJ1-4, with D possibly matching TRBD1 (6 bases). V gave up 6 bases and J gave up 5 bases, with 13 bases separating them. This CDR3 region has 14 residues. Germline V gene data show CDR1 as KGHSH and CDR2 as LQKENI. The CDR3 here is CASSPGGGNEKLFF. As DNA, the CDR3 is TGTGCCAGCTCCCCAGGCGGGGGCAATGAAAAACTGTTTTTT.

Only a few counts were recorded for this clone. The rearrangement links TRBV6-2 or TRBV6-3 to TRBJ1-2; no firm D call. Trimming cost V 0 bases and J 8 bases, with 13 bases left between them. The CDR3 totals 14 residues. Germline loops: CDR1 MNHEY, CDR2 SVGEGT. CDR3 amino acids: CASSYSYGSGGYTF. DNA for the CDR3: TGTGCCAGCAGTTACTCCTACGGGTCAGGAGGCTACACCTTC.

The V and J genes are TRBV30 and TRBJ2-1, with 9 bases identical to TRBD2. V shed 3 bases and J 4 bases; nucleotides not matched to a gene: 7. CDR1 is GTSNPN and CDR2 is SVGIG in the germline V gene (reference sequence). This CDR3 has 15 amino acids. The CDR3 DNA reads TGTGCCTGGAGCGGTTTAGCGGGAGTATACAATGAGCAGTTCTTC. It translates to CAWSGLAGVYNEQFF.

Worth noting for this clone: The junction differs from germline at one of its ends, possibly a read error. The chain carries TRBV6-5 and TRBJ1-4; the D is unclear. This CDR3 comprises 14 residues. The germline V gene encodes CDR1 MNHEY and CDR2 SVGAGI. The CDR3 spells CASMLGGPKEKLFF. The CDR3, as DNA: TGTGCCAGCATGTTAGGAGGGCCTAAAGAAAAACTGTTTTTT.

This clone was seen a few times. The V call is TRBV28, the J call TRBJ1-1; TRBD1 matches 7 bases. V was pared by 8 bases and J by 5 bases, with 2 bases of the junction left unmatched. The CDR3 covers 11 residues. The germline CDR1 and CDR2 sequences are MDHEN and SYDVKM. CDR3 amino acids: CASLQGTEAFF. DNA for the CDR3: TGTGCCAGCTTACAGGGGACTGAAGCTTTCTTT.

The chain combines TRBV19 with TRBJ1-2; TRBD1 is a possible D gene (5 bases). The CDR3 is 12 residues long. Deletions cut 5 bases from V and 8 bases from J, with 12 bases between. In germline, CDR1 is LNHDA, CDR2 SQIVND (reference sequence). CDR3 residues: CASSPPGIGYTF. CDR3 sequence (DNA): TGTGCCAGTAGTCCGCCAGGGATAGGCTACACCTTC.

The chain has TRBV19 and TRBJ2-4; D not resolved. The length of the CDR3 is 14 residues. Germline values: CDR1 LNHDA, CDR2 SQIVND (reference sequence). V was cut by 3 bases and J by 0 bases, with 6 bases left in between. CDR3 sequence (DNA): TGTGCCAGTAGTATGCCCCTAGCCAAAAACATTCAGTACTTC. This codes for CASSMPLAKNIQYF. Together with reference TRBV19 and TRBJ2-4, the CDR3 gives the full variable domain: DGGITQSPKYLFRKEGQNVTLSCEQNLNHDAMYWYRQDPGQGLRLIYYSQIVNDFQKGDIAEGYSVSREKKESFPLTVTSAQKNPTAFYLCASSMPLAKNIQYFGAGTRLSVL.

The chain links TRBV6-1 to TRBJ2-1; 11 bases align to TRBD2. There are 22 residues in the CDR3. CDR1 is MNHNS and CDR2 is SASEGT in the germline V gene. V was clipped by 2 bases and J by 0 bases; unmatched bases: 18. CDR3 bases: TGTGCCAGCAGTGAACGGCCCCTCTTAGCGGGAGGGGGGGTTAGCTCCTACAATGAGCAGTTCTTC. This gives the protein CASSERPLLAGGGVSSYNEQFF.

The chain recombines TRBV5-1 with TRBJ1-4, with TRBD1 matching over 9 bases. Germline loops: CDR1 SGHRS, CDR2 YFSETQ. The CDR3 is made up of 17 amino acids. V shed 1 base, J shed 8 bases, and the junction held 12 bases outside the gene matches. The CDR3 here is CASSLTPGTGLGEKLFF. For the CDR3, the DNA is TGCGCCAGCAGCTTGACTCCAGGGACAGGGTTAGGAGAAAAACTGTTTTTT. The complete variable domain, with remaining parts taken from reference TRBV5-1 and TRBJ1-4, reads KAGVTQTPRYLIKTRGQQVTLSCSPISGHRSVSWYQQTPGQGLQFLFEYFSETQRNKGNFPGRFSGRQFSNSRSEMNVSTLELGDSALYLCASSLTPGTGLGEKLFFGSGTQLSVL.

The CDR3 sequence is CSASGSGSGGELFF. The CDR3 nucleotides are TGCAGTGCTAGTGGTAGCGGGAGTGGAGGGGAGCTGTTTTTT. The genes are TRBV20-1 and TRBJ2-2, with TRBD2 matching 9 bases. The germline CDR1 and CDR2 sequences are DFQATT and SNEGSKA (reference sequence). The CDR3 extends over 14 amino acids. After removal of 3 bases from V and 8 bases from J, the junction contained 7 bases not matched to a gene.

In its sample, this clone was seen once. This sequence joins TRBV18 and TRBJ2-3; TRBD2 aligns across 7 bases. The CDR3 runs 16 residues. With 0 bases clipped from V and 3 bases from J, the junction kept 6 bases outside the gene matches. Germline lookup yields CDR1 KGHSH and CDR2 LQKENI. CDR3 residues: CASSPPGGSPTDTQYF. In DNA, the CDR3 is TGTGCCAGCTCACCACCGGGAGGGAGTCCGACAGATACGCAGTATTTT. Combining the CDR3 with reference TRBV18 and TRBJ2-3 gives the whole variable domain NAGVMQNPRHLVRRRGQEARLRCSPMKGHSHVYWYRQLPEEGLKFMVYLQKENIIDESGMPKERFSAEFPKEGPSILRIQQVVRGDSAAYFCASSPPGGSPTDTQYFGPGTRLTVL.